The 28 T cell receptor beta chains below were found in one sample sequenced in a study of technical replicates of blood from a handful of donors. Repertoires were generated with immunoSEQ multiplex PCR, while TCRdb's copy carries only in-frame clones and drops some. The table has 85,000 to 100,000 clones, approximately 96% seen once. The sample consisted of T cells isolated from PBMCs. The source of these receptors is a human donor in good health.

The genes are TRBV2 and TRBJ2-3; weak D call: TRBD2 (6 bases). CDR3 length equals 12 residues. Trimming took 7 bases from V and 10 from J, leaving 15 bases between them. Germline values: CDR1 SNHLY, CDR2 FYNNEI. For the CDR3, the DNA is TGTGCCAGCAAACGGGGGAGTAACGCGCAGTATTTT. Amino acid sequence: CASKRGSNAQYF.

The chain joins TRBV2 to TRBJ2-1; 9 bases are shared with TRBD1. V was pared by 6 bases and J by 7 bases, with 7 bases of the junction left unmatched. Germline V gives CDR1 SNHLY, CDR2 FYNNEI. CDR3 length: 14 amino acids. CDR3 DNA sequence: TGTGCCAGCAGGGACAGGGGTGGCCGAAATGAGCAGTTCTTC. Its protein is CASRDRGGRNEQFF.

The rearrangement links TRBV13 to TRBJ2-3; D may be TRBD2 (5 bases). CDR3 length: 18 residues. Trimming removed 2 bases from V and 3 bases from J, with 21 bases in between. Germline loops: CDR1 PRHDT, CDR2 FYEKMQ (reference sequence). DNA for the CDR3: TGTGCCAGCAGCTTATCGGTCGGAGGTTCCCTAAATACAGATACGCAGTATTTT. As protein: CASSLSVGGSLNTDTQYF.

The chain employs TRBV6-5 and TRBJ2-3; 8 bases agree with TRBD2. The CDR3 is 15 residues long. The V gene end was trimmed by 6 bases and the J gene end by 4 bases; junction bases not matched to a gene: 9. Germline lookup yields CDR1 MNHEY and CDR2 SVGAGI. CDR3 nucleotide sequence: TGTGCCAGCAGCCCCGCCGGGGGGGCCTCAGATACGCAGTATTTT. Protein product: CASSPAGGASDTQYF.

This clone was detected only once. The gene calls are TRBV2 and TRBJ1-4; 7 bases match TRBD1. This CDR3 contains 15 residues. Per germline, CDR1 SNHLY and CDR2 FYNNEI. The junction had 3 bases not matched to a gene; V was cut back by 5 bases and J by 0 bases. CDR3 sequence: CASSRQGATNEKLFF. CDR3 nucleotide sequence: TGTGCCAGCAGTAGACAGGGTGCAACTAATGAAAAACTGTTTTTT.

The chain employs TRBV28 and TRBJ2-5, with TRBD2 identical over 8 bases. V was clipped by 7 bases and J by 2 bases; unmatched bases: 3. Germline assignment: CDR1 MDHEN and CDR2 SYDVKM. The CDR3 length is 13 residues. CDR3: CASISGDQETQYF. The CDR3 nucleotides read TGTGCCAGCATTAGCGGGGATCAAGAGACCCAGTACTTC. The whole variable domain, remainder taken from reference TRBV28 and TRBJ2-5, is DVKVTQSSRYLVKRTGEKVFLECVQDMDHENMFWYRQDPGLGLRLIYFSYDVKMKEKGDIPEGYSVSREKKERFSLILESASTNQTSMYLCASISGDQETQYFGPGTRLLVL.

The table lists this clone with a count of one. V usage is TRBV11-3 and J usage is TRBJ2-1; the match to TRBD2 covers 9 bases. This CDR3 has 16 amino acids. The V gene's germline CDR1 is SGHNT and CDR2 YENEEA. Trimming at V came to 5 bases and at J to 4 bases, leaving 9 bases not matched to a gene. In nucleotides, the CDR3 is TGTGCCAGCAGCCGGGGTGCTAGCGGGACTTACAATGAGCAGTTCTTC. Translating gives CASSRGASGTYNEQFF.

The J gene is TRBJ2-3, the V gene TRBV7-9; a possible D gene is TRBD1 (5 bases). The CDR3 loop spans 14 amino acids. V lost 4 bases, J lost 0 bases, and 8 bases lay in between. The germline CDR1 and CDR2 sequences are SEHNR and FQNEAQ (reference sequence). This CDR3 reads CASSSGISTDTQYF. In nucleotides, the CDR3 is TGTGCCAGCAGCTCAGGGATTAGCACAGATACGCAGTATTTT.

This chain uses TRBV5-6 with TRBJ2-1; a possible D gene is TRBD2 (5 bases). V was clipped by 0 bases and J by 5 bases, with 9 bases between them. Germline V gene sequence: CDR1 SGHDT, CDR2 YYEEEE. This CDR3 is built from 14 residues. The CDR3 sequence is CASSLGFGNNEQFF. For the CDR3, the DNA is TGTGCCAGCAGCTTGGGGTTCGGGAACAATGAGCAGTTCTTC.

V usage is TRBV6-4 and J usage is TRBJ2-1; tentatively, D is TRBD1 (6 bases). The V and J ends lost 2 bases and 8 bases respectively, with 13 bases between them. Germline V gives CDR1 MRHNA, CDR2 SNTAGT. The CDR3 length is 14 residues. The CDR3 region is CASSDGDRFHEQFF. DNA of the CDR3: TGTGCCAGCAGTGACGGCGACAGGTTTCATGAGCAGTTCTTC.

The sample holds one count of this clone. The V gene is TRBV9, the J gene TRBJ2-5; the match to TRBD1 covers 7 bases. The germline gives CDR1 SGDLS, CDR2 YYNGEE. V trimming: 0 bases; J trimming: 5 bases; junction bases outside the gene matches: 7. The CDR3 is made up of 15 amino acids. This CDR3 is CASSVGQGEGETQYF. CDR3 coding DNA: TGTGCCAGCAGCGTAGGACAGGGTGAAGGGGAGACCCAGTACTTC. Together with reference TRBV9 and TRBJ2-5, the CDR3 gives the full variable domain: DSGVTQTPKHLITATGQRVTLRCSPRSGDLSVYWYQQSLDQGLQFLIQYYNGEERAKGNILERFSAQQFPDLHSELNLSSLELGDSALYFCASSVGQGEGETQYFGPGTRLLVL.

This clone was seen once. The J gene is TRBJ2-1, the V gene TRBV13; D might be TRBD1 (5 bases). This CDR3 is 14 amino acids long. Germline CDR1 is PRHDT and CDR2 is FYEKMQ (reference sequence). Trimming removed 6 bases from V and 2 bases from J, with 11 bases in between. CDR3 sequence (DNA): TGTGCCAGCAGTGGAACAGGACCCTACAATGAGCAGTTCTTC. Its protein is CASSGTGPYNEQFF.

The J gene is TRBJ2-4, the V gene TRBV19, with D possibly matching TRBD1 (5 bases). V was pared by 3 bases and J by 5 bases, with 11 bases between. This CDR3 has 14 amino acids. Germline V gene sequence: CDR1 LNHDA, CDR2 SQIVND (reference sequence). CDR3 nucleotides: TGTGCCAGTAGTATTAGGGGTCGCGAAAACATTCAGTACTTC. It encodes CASSIRGRENIQYF.

The DNA of the CDR3 is TGCGCCAGCAGCTTGGGGACAGGGCCTTCCTACGAGCAGTACTTC. Encoded protein: CASSLGTGPSYEQYF. The chain couples TRBV5-1 to TRBJ2-7, with 8 bases aligning to TRBD1. The V segment lost 0 bases and the J segment 1 base; nucleotides outside the gene matches: 3. Germline lookup yields CDR1 SGHRS and CDR2 YFSETQ. The CDR3 totals 15 residues. The complete variable domain, with remaining parts taken from reference TRBV5-1 and TRBJ2-7, reads KAGVTQTPRYLIKTRGQQVTLSCSPISGHRSVSWYQQTPGQGLQFLFEYFSETQRNKGNFPGRFSGRQFSNSRSEMNVSTLELGDSALYLCASSLGTGPSYEQYFGPGTRLTVT.

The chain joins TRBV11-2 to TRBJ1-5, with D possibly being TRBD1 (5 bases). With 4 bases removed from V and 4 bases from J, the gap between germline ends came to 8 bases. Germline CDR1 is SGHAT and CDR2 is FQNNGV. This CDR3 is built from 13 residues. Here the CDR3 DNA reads TGTGCCAGCAGCTCGGGGGGGAATCAGCCCCAGCATTTT. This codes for CASSSGGNQPQHF. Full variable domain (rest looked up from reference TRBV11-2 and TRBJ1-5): EAGVAQSPRYKIIEKRQSVAFWCNPISGHATLYWYQQILGQGPKLLIQFQNNGVVDDSQLPKDRFSAERLKGVDSTLKIQPAKLEDSAVYLCASSSGGNQPQHFGDGTRLSIL.

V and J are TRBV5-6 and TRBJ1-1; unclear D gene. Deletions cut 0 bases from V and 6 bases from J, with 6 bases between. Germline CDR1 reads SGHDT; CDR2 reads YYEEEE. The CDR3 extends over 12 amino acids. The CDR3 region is CASSLGEAEAFF. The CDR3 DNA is TGTGCCAGCAGCTTGGGAGAAGCTGAAGCTTTCTTT.

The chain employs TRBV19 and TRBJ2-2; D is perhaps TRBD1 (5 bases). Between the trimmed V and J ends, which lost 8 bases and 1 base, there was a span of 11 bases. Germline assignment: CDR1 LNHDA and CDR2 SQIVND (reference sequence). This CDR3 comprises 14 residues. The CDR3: CASRTQGNTGELFF. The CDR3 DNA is TGTGCCAGTCGCACCCAGGGGAACACCGGGGAGCTGTTTTTT.

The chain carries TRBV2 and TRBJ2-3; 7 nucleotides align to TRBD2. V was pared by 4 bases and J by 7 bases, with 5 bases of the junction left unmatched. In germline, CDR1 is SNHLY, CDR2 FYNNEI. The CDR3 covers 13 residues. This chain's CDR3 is CASSGTRGNTQYF. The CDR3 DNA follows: TGTGCCAGCAGTGGGACTAGGGGCAATACGCAGTATTTT.

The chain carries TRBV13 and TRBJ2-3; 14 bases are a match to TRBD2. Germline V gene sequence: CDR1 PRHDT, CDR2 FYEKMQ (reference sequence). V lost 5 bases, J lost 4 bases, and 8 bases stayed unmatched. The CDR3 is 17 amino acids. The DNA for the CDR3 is TGTGCCAGCAGCCCGGGACTAGCGGGAGAGGGGGCAGATACGCAGTATTTT. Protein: CASSPGLAGEGADTQYF. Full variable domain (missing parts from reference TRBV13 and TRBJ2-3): AAGVIQSPRHLIKEKRETATLKCYPIPRHDTVYWYQQGPGQDPQFLISFYEKMQSDKGSIPDRFSAQQFSDYHSELNMSSLELGDSALYFCASSPGLAGEGADTQYFGPGTRLTVL.

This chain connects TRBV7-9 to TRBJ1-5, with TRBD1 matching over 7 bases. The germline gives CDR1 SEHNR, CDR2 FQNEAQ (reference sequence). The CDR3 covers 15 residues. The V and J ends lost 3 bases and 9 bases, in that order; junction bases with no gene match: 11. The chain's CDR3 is CASSFGLDRPRPQHF. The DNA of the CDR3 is TGTGCCAGCAGCTTCGGACTGGACAGGCCGCGGCCCCAGCATTTT.

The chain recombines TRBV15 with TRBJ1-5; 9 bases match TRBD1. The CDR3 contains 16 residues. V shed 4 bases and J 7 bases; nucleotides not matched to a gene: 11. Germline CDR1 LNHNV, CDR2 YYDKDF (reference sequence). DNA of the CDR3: TGTGCCACCAGCAATACAGGGGGCGACGGCATGCAGCCCCAGCATTTT. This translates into CATSNTGGDGMQPQHF.

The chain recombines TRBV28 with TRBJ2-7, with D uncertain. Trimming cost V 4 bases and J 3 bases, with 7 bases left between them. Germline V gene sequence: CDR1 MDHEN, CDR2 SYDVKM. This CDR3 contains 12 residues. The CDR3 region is CASSSRFYEQYF. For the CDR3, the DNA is TGTGCCAGCAGTTCTCGGTTCTACGAGCAGTACTTC. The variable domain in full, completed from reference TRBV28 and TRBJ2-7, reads DVKVTQSSRYLVKRTGEKVFLECVQDMDHENMFWYRQDPGLGLRLIYFSYDVKMKEKGDIPEGYSVSREKKERFSLILESASTNQTSMYLCASSSRFYEQYFGPGTRLTVT.

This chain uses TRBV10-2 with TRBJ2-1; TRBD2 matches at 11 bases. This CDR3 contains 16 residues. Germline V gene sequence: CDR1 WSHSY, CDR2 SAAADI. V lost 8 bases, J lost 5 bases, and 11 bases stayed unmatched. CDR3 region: CASGRELAGVHNEQFF. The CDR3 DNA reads TGCGCCAGCGGTCGGGAACTAGCGGGAGTGCACAATGAGCAGTTCTTC.

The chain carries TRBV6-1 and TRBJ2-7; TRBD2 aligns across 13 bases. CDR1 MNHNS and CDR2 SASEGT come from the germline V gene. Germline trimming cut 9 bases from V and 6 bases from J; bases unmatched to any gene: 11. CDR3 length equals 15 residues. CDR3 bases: TGTGCCAGTAGAATAGGGACTAGCGGGACCTCCGAGCAGTACTTC. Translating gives CASRIGTSGTSEQYF.

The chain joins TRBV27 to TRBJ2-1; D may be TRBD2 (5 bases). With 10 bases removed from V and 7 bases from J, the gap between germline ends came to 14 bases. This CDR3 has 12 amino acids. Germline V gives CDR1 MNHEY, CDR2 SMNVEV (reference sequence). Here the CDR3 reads CAISTKQNEQFF. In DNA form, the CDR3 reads TGTGCCATATCGACTAAACAGAATGAGCAGTTCTTC.

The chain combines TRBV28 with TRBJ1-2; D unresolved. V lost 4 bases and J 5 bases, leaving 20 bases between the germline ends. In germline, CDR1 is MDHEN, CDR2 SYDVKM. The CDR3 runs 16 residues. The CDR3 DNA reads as TGTGCCAGCAGTTCAGACACCCCTAGCACACCATATGGCTACACCTTC. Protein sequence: CASSSDTPSTPYGYTF.

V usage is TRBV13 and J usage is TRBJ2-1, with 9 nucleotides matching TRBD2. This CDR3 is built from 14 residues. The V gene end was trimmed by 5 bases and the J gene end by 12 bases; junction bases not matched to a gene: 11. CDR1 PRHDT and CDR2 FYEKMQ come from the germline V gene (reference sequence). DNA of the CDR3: TGTGCCAGCAGCCGCGGCGGGGGGGCTCTTATGCAGTTCTTC. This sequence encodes CASSRGGGALMQFF.

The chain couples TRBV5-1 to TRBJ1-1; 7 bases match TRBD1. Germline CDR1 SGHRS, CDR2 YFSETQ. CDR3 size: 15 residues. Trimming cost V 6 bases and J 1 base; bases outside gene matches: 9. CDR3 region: CASTEGWTGNTEAFF. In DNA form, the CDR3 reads TGCGCCAGCACCGAGGGTTGGACAGGGAACACTGAAGCTTTCTTT.